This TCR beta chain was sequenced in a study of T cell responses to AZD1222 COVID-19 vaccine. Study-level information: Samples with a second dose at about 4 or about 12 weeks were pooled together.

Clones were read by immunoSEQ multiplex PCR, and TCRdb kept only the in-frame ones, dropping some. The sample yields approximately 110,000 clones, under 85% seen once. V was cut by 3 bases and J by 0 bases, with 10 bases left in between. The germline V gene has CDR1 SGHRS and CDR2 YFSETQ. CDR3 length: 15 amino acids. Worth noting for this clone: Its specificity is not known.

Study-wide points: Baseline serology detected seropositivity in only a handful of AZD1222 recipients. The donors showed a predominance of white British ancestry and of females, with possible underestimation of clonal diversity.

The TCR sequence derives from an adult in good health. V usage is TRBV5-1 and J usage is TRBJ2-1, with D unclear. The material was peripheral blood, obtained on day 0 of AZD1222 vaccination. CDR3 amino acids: CASSSTDPSYNEQFF. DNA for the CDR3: TGCGCCAGCAGCTCGACCGACCCCTCCTACAATGAGCAGTTCTTC.